The 30 T cell receptor beta chains below come from one sample, sequenced in a study of T cell responses to AZD1222 COVID-19 vaccine. Assay used: immunoSEQ multiplex PCR; TCRdb lists only in-frame clones, some missing. The table includes over 110,000 clones, 90% to 95% detected once. This sample comprised peripheral blood, obtained on day 0 of AZD1222 vaccination. These receptors were taken from an adult in good health.

This clone turned up a few times. CDR3 in amino acids: CASSPGPNFGELFF. The CDR3 nucleotides read TGTGCCAGCAGCCCCGGGCCCAATTTCGGGGAGCTGTTTTTT. The chain has TRBV7-3 and TRBJ2-2, with D unclear. V lost 5 bases to trimming and J lost 7 bases, with 14 bases between them. CDR1 is SGHTA and CDR2 is FQGTGA in the germline V gene. The CDR3 spans 14 residues.

This chain connects TRBV5-1 to TRBJ2-3; no clear D. The ends were cut back, 7 bases at V and 5 bases at J, with 8 bases in the middle. Germline assignment: CDR1 SGHRS and CDR2 YFSETQ. The CDR3 has 11 amino acids. The CDR3 sequence: CASRFGDTQYF. DNA for the CDR3: TGCGCCAGCCGTTTTGGAGATACGCAGTATTTT.

The V call is TRBV19, the J call TRBJ2-7; D is unresolved. Looked up from germline, CDR1 is LNHDA and CDR2 is SQIVND (reference sequence). V lost 5 bases, J lost 3 bases, and 17 bases lay in between. The CDR3 is 15 amino acids. The CDR3 sequence: CASSAPLAASYEQYF. The CDR3, as DNA: TGTGCCAGTAGTGCCCCGCTGGCAGCTAGCTACGAGCAGTACTTC.

The chain combines TRBV29-1 with TRBJ1-5, with 7 bases lining up with TRBD1. The CDR3 runs 13 residues. CDR1 and CDR2 from the germline V gene are SQVTM and ANQGSEA. V shed 4 bases and J 3 bases; nucleotides not matched to a gene: 3. The CDR3 loop is CSVAQGSNQPQHF. Written as DNA, the CDR3 is TGCAGCGTTGCACAGGGGTCCAATCAGCCCCAGCATTTT. The full variable domain, rest sourced from reference TRBV29-1 and TRBJ1-5, is SAVISQKPSRDICQRGTSLTIQCQVDSQVTMMFWYRQQPGQSLTLIATANQGSEATYESGFVIDKFPISRPNLTFSTLTVSNMSPEDSSIYLCSVAQGSNQPQHFGDGTRLSIL.

The chain recombines TRBV30 with TRBJ1-6; D is possibly TRBD1 (5 bases). The CDR3 totals 14 residues. Germline V gives CDR1 GTSNPN, CDR2 SVGIG (reference sequence). V lost 4 bases to trimming and J lost 7 bases, with 14 bases between them. The CDR3 nucleotides read TGTGCCTGGAAGGACATCCGTGTGAATTCACCCCTCCACTTT. This encodes CAWKDIRVNSPLHF.

The CDR3 bases are TGCGCCAGCAGTTTAACAGGCTCTGGCGAGCAGTACTTC. Translating gives CASSLTGSGEQYF. The chain has TRBV10-1 and TRBJ2-7; possibly TRBD1 for D (5 bases). The CDR3 is 13 amino acids. V lost 5 bases and J 6 bases, leaving 14 bases between the germline ends. Germline CDR1 reads WNHNN; CDR2 reads SYGVQD (reference sequence).

The rearrangement uses TRBV4-2 and TRBJ1-4, with a weak D call TRBD1 (5 bases). The length of the CDR3 is 15 residues. CDR1 LGHNA and CDR2 YNFKEQ come from the germline V gene. Trimming pared 4 bases from V and 6 bases from J, leaving 15 bases between. In DNA form, the CDR3 reads TGTGCCAGCAGCCCCGACGGGGCAACGGATGAAAAACTGTTTTTT. Translation: CASSPDGATDEKLFF.

V usage is TRBV7-2 and J usage is TRBJ1-2, with D unresolved. CDR3 size: 15 residues. Trimming cost V 2 bases and J 1 base, with 11 bases left between them. Germline V gives CDR1 SGHTA, CDR2 FQGNSA. Here the CDR3 reads CASSLSPGFNYGYTF. The CDR3 nucleotides are TGTGCCAGCAGCTTAAGCCCAGGTTTTAACTATGGCTACACCTTC.

This clone came up a few times. The rearrangement uses TRBV16 and TRBJ1-2; no firm D call. The V gene's germline CDR1 is KGHSY and CDR2 FQNENV. This CDR3 comprises 13 residues. V lost 0 bases and J lost 7, with 9 bases in between. The CDR3 loop reads CASSQSQNIGYTF. Here the CDR3 DNA reads TGTGCCAGCAGCCAATCTCAGAATATTGGCTACACCTTC.

The V and J genes are TRBV5-1 and TRBJ2-7; D possibly corresponds to TRBD1 (6 bases). This CDR3 spans 13 amino acids. The germline gives CDR1 SGHRS, CDR2 YFSETQ. Trimming cost V 4 bases and J 1 base, with 9 bases left between them. The CDR3 loop is CASSPDRSYEQYF. The CDR3 DNA reads as TGCGCCAGCAGCCCCGACAGGTCCTACGAGCAGTACTTC.

Only one count was recorded for this clone. V gene TRBV7-2 combines with J gene TRBJ1-3; D is possibly TRBD1 (5 bases). This CDR3 region has 15 residues. Trimming stripped 1 base from V and 0 bases from J, with 7 bases between. Germline V CDR1 and CDR2: SGHTA, FQGNSA. The CDR3 loop reads CASSLGQSSGNTIYF. CDR3 DNA: TGTGCCAGCAGCTTAGGACAGAGCTCTGGAAACACCATATATTTT.

The chain couples TRBV4-1 to TRBJ1-5; D gene ambiguous. Germline V gives CDR1 MGHRA, CDR2 YSYEKL. V was shortened by 1 base and J by 1 base, with 14 bases between the two germline ends. CDR3 size: 17 residues. This chain's CDR3 is CASSQGPLGRSNQPQHF. The DNA for the CDR3 is TGCGCCAGCAGCCAAGGTCCGCTGGGGAGGAGCAATCAGCCCCAGCATTTT.

This chain joins TRBV4-1 and TRBJ2-3, with D unclear. The CDR3 consists of 15 residues. Trimming cost V 0 bases and J 2 bases, with 9 bases left between them. The germline V gene has CDR1 MGHRA and CDR2 YSYEKL. The CDR3: CASSQEIIDTDTQYF. The CDR3 nucleotides are TGCGCCAGCAGCCAAGAAATAATAGACACAGATACGCAGTATTTT.

The chain carries TRBV13 and TRBJ2-5; no firm D call. Germline V gives CDR1 PRHDT, CDR2 FYEKMQ (reference sequence). The germline V and J ends were trimmed by 2 bases and 2 bases, with 6 bases remaining between them. The CDR3 runs to 13 residues. CDR3 region: CASSLRFQETQYF. For the CDR3, the DNA is TGTGCCAGCAGCTTAAGATTTCAAGAGACCCAGTACTTC.

In this sample, this clone turned up once. This rearrangement joins TRBV11-3 to TRBJ2-7; D perhaps matches TRBD1 (5 bases). The germline V gene has CDR1 SGHNT and CDR2 YENEEA. V was cut by 10 bases and J by 4 bases, with 11 bases left in between. The CDR3 is 11 residues long. The DNA for the CDR3 is TGTGCCATCAGGGAAGCGTACGAGCAGTACTTC. Encoded protein: CAIREAYEQYF.

The V and J genes are TRBV7-8 and TRBJ1-4; no definite D call. The CDR3 length is 16 residues. V dropped 6 bases and J dropped 4 bases, with 18 bases sitting between them. Germline V CDR1 and CDR2: SGHVS, FQNEAQ. CDR3 region: CASSSPRQKGNEKLFF. CDR3 sequence (DNA): TGTGCCAGCAGTTCCCCTAGGCAGAAGGGTAATGAAAAACTGTTTTTT. The variable domain in full, completed from reference TRBV7-8 and TRBJ1-4, reads GAGVSQSPRYKVAKRGQDVALRCDPISGHVSLFWYQQALGQGPEFLTYFQNEAQLDKSGLPSDRFFAERPEGSVSTLKIQRTQQEDSAVYLCASSSPRQKGNEKLFFGSGTQLSVL.

In this sample, this clone turned up once. The chain links TRBV6-1 to TRBJ2-1, with TRBD2 matching 8 bases. This CDR3 is built from 15 residues. V lost 2 bases to trimming and J lost 8 bases; unmatched junction nucleotides: 8. The germline V gene encodes CDR1 MNHNS and CDR2 SASEGT. The CDR3 region is CASSENTSGYDEQFF. The CDR3 DNA reads as TGTGCCAGCAGTGAAAACACTAGCGGATACGATGAGCAGTTCTTC.

This chain links TRBV5-4 with TRBJ1-1; a possible D gene is TRBD1 (6 bases). CDR1 and CDR2 (germline): SGHNT, YYREEE (reference sequence). V lost 2 bases and J 5 bases, leaving 7 bases between the germline ends. The CDR3 is 12 residues long. The CDR3 region is CASSFQGTEAFF. In DNA form, the CDR3 reads TGTGCCAGCAGCTTTCAGGGGACTGAAGCTTTCTTT.

The chain uses TRBV2 and TRBJ1-2, with D possibly TRBD1 on 6 matching bases. The CDR3 extends over 16 amino acids. Germline-derived CDR1 and CDR2 are SNHLY and FYNNEI. V lost 0 bases to trimming and J lost 3 bases, with 14 bases between them. The chain's CDR3 is CASSEARQGRHYGYTF. The CDR3 coding sequence is TGTGCCAGCAGTGAAGCGAGGCAGGGGCGGCACTATGGCTACACCTTC.

This clone was counted once. This sequence joins TRBV30 and TRBJ1-5; D is unresolved. The CDR3 contains 14 residues. The V end was cut by 0 bases, the J end by 1 base, with 7 bases between. The germline gives CDR1 GTSNPN, CDR2 SVGIG (reference sequence). This chain's CDR3 is CAWSVHGSNQPQHF. The CDR3 nucleotides are TGTGCCTGGAGTGTACATGGCAGCAATCAGCCCCAGCATTTT.

The rearrangement joins TRBV2 to TRBJ2-1; a weak D match, TRBD2 (5 bases). Trimming cost V 5 bases and J 8 bases, with 7 bases left between them. The length of the CDR3 is 11 residues. Germline CDR1 is SNHLY and CDR2 is FYNNEI. CDR3 nucleotides: TGTGCCAGCAGTCGGGAAGATGAGCAGTTCTTC. It codes for CASSREDEQFF.

The chain joins TRBV7-9 to TRBJ1-2, with D tentatively TRBD1 (5 bases). The length of the CDR3 is 13 residues. Germline-derived CDR1 and CDR2 are SEHNR and FQNEAQ (reference sequence). V lost 5 bases and J 0 bases, leaving 7 bases between the germline ends. The CDR3 DNA reads as TGTGCCAGCAGCCAGGGCCCTAACTATGGCTACACCTTC. The encoded protein is CASSQGPNYGYTF. Drawing the rest from reference TRBV7-9 and TRBJ1-2, the complete variable domain is DTGVSQNPRHKITKRGQNVTFRCDPISEHNRLYWYRQTLGQGPEFLTYFQNEAQLEKSRLLSDRFSAERPKGSFSTLEIQRTEQGDSAMYLCASSQGPNYGYTFGSGTRLTVV.

This chain links TRBV4-1 with TRBJ2-7, with 7 bases aligning to TRBD2. Trimming removed 4 bases from V and 1 base from J; junction bases left unmatched: 4. Germline CDR1 is MGHRA and CDR2 is YSYEKL. The CDR3 is made up of 14 amino acids. CDR3: CASSPGLGSYEQYF. The CDR3 DNA follows: TGCGCCAGCAGCCCCGGACTAGGTTCCTACGAGCAGTACTTC.

The chain links TRBV6-1 to TRBJ2-7; 8 nucleotides match TRBD2. The CDR3 spans 16 residues. V lost 4 bases to trimming and J lost 3 bases; unmatched junction nucleotides: 11. In germline, CDR1 is MNHNS, CDR2 SASEGT. This CDR3 is CASSALGLAGSYEQYF. The CDR3 coding sequence is TGTGCCAGCAGTGCCCTCGGCCTAGCGGGTAGCTACGAGCAGTACTTC.

The J gene is TRBJ1-1, the V gene TRBV2; a weak D match, TRBD1 (5 bases). The germline V and J ends were trimmed by 6 bases and 5 bases, with 19 bases remaining between them. The CDR3 spans 15 residues. Per the germline V gene, CDR1 is SNHLY and CDR2 is FYNNEI. The DNA for the CDR3 is TGTGCCAGCAGCCCAGGGAATTTAGCCGAAACTGAAGCTTTCTTT. The encoded protein is CASSPGNLAETEAFF.

V gene TRBV12-3 or TRBV12-4 combines with J gene TRBJ1-1, with a possible D match to TRBD1 (6 bases). The germline V and J ends were trimmed by 3 bases and 11 bases, with 16 bases remaining between them. The CDR3 is made up of 13 amino acids. The DNA for the CDR3 is TGTGCCAGCAGTTTTGGACAGCGGGGACGGGCTTTCTTT. Translating it yields CASSFGQRGRAFF.

The V gene is TRBV4-1, the J gene TRBJ1-4; D gene unclear. The CDR3 spans 15 residues. Germline V gene lookup returns CDR1 MGHRA and CDR2 YSYEKL. Trimming took 2 bases from V and 0 from J, leaving 7 bases between them. This CDR3 is CASSQRAATNEKLFF. The CDR3 nucleotides are TGCGCCAGCAGCCAACGAGCTGCAACTAATGAAAAACTGTTTTTT.

The chain combines TRBV5-6 with TRBJ2-4; 12 bases fit TRBD1. Germline lookup yields CDR1 SGHDT and CDR2 YYEEEE. After removal of 1 base from V and 2 bases from J, the junction contained 7 bases not matched to a gene. The CDR3 loop spans 18 amino acids. The CDR3 loop is CASSLYSGQGASKNIQYF. The CDR3 nucleotides read TGTGCCAGCAGCTTGTATTCGGGACAGGGGGCATCCAAAAACATTCAGTACTTC.

This clone showed up just a few times. The chain uses TRBV7-9 and TRBJ1-2; 7 nucleotides align to TRBD1. Germline lookup yields CDR1 SEHNR and CDR2 FQNEAQ (reference sequence). V dropped 5 bases and J dropped 2; count of bases not matched to a gene: 14. The CDR3 totals 17 residues. The CDR3 region is CASSPGRQGMRNYGYTF. The DNA of the CDR3 is TGTGCCAGCAGCCCGGGCCGACAGGGAATGCGGAACTATGGCTACACCTTC.

This chain uses TRBV3-1 (or the pseudogene TRBV3-2) with TRBJ2-7; TRBD2 matches 7 bases. This CDR3 has 14 amino acids. The germline V gene encodes CDR1 LGHDT and CDR2 YNNKEL (reference sequence). Trimming at V came to 0 bases and at J to 6 bases, leaving 5 bases not matched to a gene. The chain's CDR3 is CASSQDWGGSEQYF. The CDR3 bases are TGTGCCAGCAGCCAAGATTGGGGGGGGAGCGAGCAGTACTTC.